The T cell receptor beta chain under discussion was sequenced for a study of blood T cell repertoires in COVID-19. Study as a whole: The United States, Italy and Spain provided the acute and convalescent COVID-19 samples.

Authors' analysis steps: The assay estimated nucleated cells by amplifying reference gene primers. Profiling relied on immunoSEQ multiplex PCR, and the TCRdb table lists in-frame clones only, not all of them. Clonal size and the V and J genes are those of that table, whereas D and trimming came from the DNA. The data show roughly 170,000 clones, with 84% seen just once and around 7.7% held by the top ten. Germline CDR1 is SEHNR and CDR2 is FQNEAQ (reference sequence). The junction had 11 bases not matched to a gene; V was cut back by 0 bases and J by 3 bases. The CDR3 runs to 18 residues. This receptor was taken from a man aged 35 to 55 who had recovered from COVID-19. The specimen sequenced was peripheral blood. The chain couples TRBV7-9 to TRBJ2-3; 8 bases agree with TRBD1. Here the CDR3 DNA reads TGTGCCAGCAGCTTAGCACTAACGACAGGGGAAAGGACAGATACGCAGTATTTT. This gives the protein CASSLALTTGERTDTQYF. Full variable domain (missing parts from reference TRBV7-9 and TRBJ2-3): DTGVSQNPRHKITKRGQNVTFRCDPISEHNRLYWYRQTLGQGPEFLTYFQNEAQLEKSRLLSDRFSAERPKGSFSTLEIQRTEQGDSAMYLCASSLALTTGERTDTQYFGPGTRLTVL.